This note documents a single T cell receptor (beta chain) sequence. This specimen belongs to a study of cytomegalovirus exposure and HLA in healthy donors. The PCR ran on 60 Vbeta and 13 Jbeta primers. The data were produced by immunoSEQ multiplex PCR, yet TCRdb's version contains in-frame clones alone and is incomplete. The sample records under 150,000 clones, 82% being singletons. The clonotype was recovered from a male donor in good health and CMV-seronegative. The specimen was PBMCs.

The CDR3 protein is CSVEGDTPYEQYF. The CDR3, as DNA: TGCAGCGTTGAGGGGGACACTCCCTACGAGCAGTACTTC. The V call is TRBV29-1, the J call TRBJ2-5, with D possibly TRBD1 on 6 matching bases. The J call may be wrong; the DNA end is better matched by TRBJ2-7. The CDR3 contains 13 residues. Per germline, CDR1 SQVTM and CDR2 ANQGSEA.